This T cell receptor beta chain was profiled in a study of post-analysis software for immune sequencing data. Study-level information: Patients had relapsing-remitting, secondary progressive or progressive-relapsing multiple sclerosis; some lacked subtype.

Germline CDR1 ENHRY, CDR2 SYGVKD. The V and J ends lost 3 bases and 4 bases respectively, with 3 bases between them. This CDR3 has 11 residues. General study points: Roughly five TRBV segments appeared more often in patients than in controls, and TRBV5-6, TRBV5-1 and TRBV20-1 were among these. Controls showed significantly higher normalized Chao1 diversity than did multiple sclerosis patients.

This clonotype has just a few counts. What it recognizes is unknown. Prepared libraries of TCR beta cDNA carried unique molecular identifiers. The yield from approximately 1 to 10 million T cells was some 500,000 cDNA molecules in total. Using its own MiXCR run on the PCR reads, TCRdb lists one record per CDR3 protein. The sample lists some 240,000 distinct CDR3 sequences; less than 40% were seen once. The sample consisted of blood. This clonotype originated in a girl under 18 with multiple sclerosis. The chain uses TRBV10-3 and TRBJ1-2, with D unclear. The CDR3 DNA is TGTGCCATCAGTGAATCCTATGGCTACACCTTC. This gives the protein CAISESYGYTF.